Each of the 21 T cell receptor beta chains below was sequenced from the same sample in a study of early T cells in non-severe SARS-CoV-2 infection. Each CDR3 protein gets one entry after TCRdb re-called the 5' RACE reads with MiXCR. The repertoire has some 46,000 distinct CDR3 sequences, around 6.5% of them found once; the top ten carry roughly 20%. Source: whole blood, taken at baseline. These receptors originate from an adult who was a healthcare worker with PCR-confirmed SARS-CoV-2 infection or an uninfected control (not recorded which).

This clonotype was recorded a few times. V and J are TRBV4-2 and TRBJ2-5; 12 bases line up with TRBD2. The V gene end was trimmed by 5 bases and the J gene end by 3 bases; junction bases not matched to a gene: 4. Germline V gene lookup returns CDR1 LGHNA and CDR2 YNFKEQ. This CDR3 is built from 15 residues. As DNA, the CDR3 is TGTGCCAGCAGCGCCCGACTAGCGGGAGAAGAGACCCAGTACTTC. It codes for CASSARLAGEETQYF.

In this sample, this clonotype turned up a few times. The chain has TRBV6-6 and TRBJ2-1, with 8 bases lining up with TRBD1. The CDR3 is 15 amino acids. Trimming at V came to 10 bases and at J to 6 bases, leaving 14 bases not matched to a gene. Germline assignment: CDR1 MNHNY and CDR2 SVGAGI (reference sequence). DNA of the CDR3: TGTGCCACATACAGGGGGTCAACAGGGCGCAATGAGCAGTTCTTC. The encoded protein is CATYRGSTGRNEQFF.

In its sample, this clonotype was seen many times. The V gene is TRBV7-2, the J gene TRBJ2-5; 7 nucleotides match TRBD1. Germline lookup yields CDR1 SGHTA and CDR2 FQGNSA. CDR3 length: 17 residues. With V trimmed by 1 base and J by 0 bases, 8 bases remained unmatched. CDR3 in DNA: TGTGCCAGCAGCTTAGTGCCGACAGGGCTCAACCAAGAGACCCAGTACTTC. Amino acids: CASSLVPTGLNQETQYF.

This clonotype was recorded many times. The chain carries TRBV6-6 and TRBJ1-1; the D gene is possibly TRBD1 (5 bases). V gave up 6 bases and J gave up 1 base, with 12 bases separating them. Per germline, CDR1 MNHNY and CDR2 SVGAGI (reference sequence). This CDR3 is 14 amino acids long. The CDR3 sequence: CASRYQGANTEAFF. CDR3 DNA sequence: TGTGCCAGCAGGTACCAGGGAGCGAACACTGAAGCTTTCTTT.

This clonotype was seen ten or more times. CDR3 in amino acids: CASSHSILAGGGAQYF. Written as DNA, the CDR3 is TGTGCCAGCAGCCATTCAATCCTAGCGGGAGGAGGTGCGCAGTATTTT. The V gene is TRBV2, the J gene TRBJ2-3, with 11 bases lining up with TRBD2. Germline CDR1 and CDR2: SNHLY and FYNNEI. The CDR3 consists of 16 residues. V lost 6 bases to trimming and J lost 10 bases; unmatched junction nucleotides: 15. Full variable domain (rest looked up from reference TRBV2 and TRBJ2-3): EPEVTQTPSHQVTQMGQEVILRCVPISNHLYFYWYRQILGQKVEFLVSFYNNEISEKSEIFDDQFSVERPDGSNFTLKIRSTKLEDSAMYFCASSHSILAGGGAQYFGPGTRLTVL.

This clonotype was counted many times. This chain connects TRBV6-6 to TRBJ2-3; 10 nucleotides agree with TRBD2. The J segment lost 5 bases and the V segment lost 6 bases, leaving 11 bases of the junction unmatched. The germline V gene encodes CDR1 MNHNY and CDR2 SVGAGI (reference sequence). This CDR3 is 16 amino acids long. This CDR3 reads CASSPASGGAGDTQYF. CDR3 DNA sequence: TGTGCCAGCAGCCCCGCGAGCGGGGGGGCGGGAGATACGCAGTATTTT.

This clonotype was seen more than once but under ten times. This sequence joins TRBV3-1 and TRBJ2-4; D uncertain. V shed 0 bases and J shed 5 bases, with 8 bases lying between them. CDR1 and CDR2 from the germline V gene are LGHDT and YNNKEL (reference sequence). The CDR3 has 14 amino acids. The chain's CDR3 is CASSQEVGQNIQYF. For the CDR3, the DNA is TGTGCCAGCAGCCAAGAAGTAGGCCAAAACATTCAGTACTTC.

This clonotype was seen many times. This sequence joins TRBV9 and TRBJ2-7, with TRBD2 matching over 7 bases. The CDR3 is 15 residues long. The V gene end was trimmed by 0 bases and the J gene end by 5 bases; junction bases not matched to a gene: 8. The germline V gene encodes CDR1 SGDLS and CDR2 YYNGEE. The CDR3 loop reads CASSVAGRARDEQYF. The CDR3 coding sequence is TGTGCCAGCAGCGTAGCTGGGAGGGCGAGGGACGAGCAGTACTTC.

This clonotype has a count of ten or more. The V and J genes are TRBV12-3 or TRBV12-4 and TRBJ2-3, with D possibly TRBD1 on 7 matching bases. The CDR3 is 16 amino acids. The V end was cut by 7 bases, the J end by 4 bases, with 21 bases between. The CDR3 DNA reads TGTGCCAGCACCATCCTGCGGGCAGGGGGGCCAGATACGCAGTATTTT. Protein product: CASTILRAGGPDTQYF.

This clonotype was picked up many times. CDR3 amino acids: CASRTAYDNGDQYF. The CDR3 bases are TGTGCCAGCAGGACTGCCTACGACAATGGGGACCAGTACTTC. The rearrangement uses TRBV6-2 or TRBV6-3 and TRBJ2-5; D is uncertain. The CDR3 covers 14 residues. CDR1 is MNHEY and CDR2 is SVGEGT in the germline V gene. The V end was cut by 6 bases, the J end by 10 bases, with 21 bases between.

This clonotype was seen at least ten times. CDR3 sequence: CASSLDLSGNTIYF. The CDR3 nucleotides read TGTGCCAGCAGCTTAGACCTCTCTGGAAACACCATATATTTT. The J gene is TRBJ1-3, the V gene TRBV7-2, with D unresolved. V lost 1 base and J 0 bases, leaving 4 bases between the germline ends. Germline assignment: CDR1 SGHTA and CDR2 FQGNSA. The CDR3 is 14 amino acids.

This clonotype appeared many times. The V and J genes are TRBV6-5 and TRBJ2-3, with 8 bases identical to TRBD2. The germline CDR1 and CDR2 sequences are MNHEY and SVGAGI. The CDR3 has 16 residues. Germline trimming cut 5 bases from V and 7 bases from J; bases unmatched to any gene: 14. The CDR3 bases are TGTGCCAGCAGTAGGTCTAGCGGGTTAAAGGCAAATACGCAGTATTTT. Translating gives CASSRSSGLKANTQYF.

Only a few counts were recorded for this clonotype. The V call is TRBV7-6, the J call TRBJ2-1; D is ambiguous. V lost 5 bases and J lost 5, with 13 bases in between. CDR3 length equals 14 residues. In germline, CDR1 is SGHVS, CDR2 FNYEAQ. The CDR3: CASSLSLPNNEQFF. In nucleotides, the CDR3 is TGTGCCAGCAGCCTTTCTTTACCAAACAATGAGCAGTTCTTC.

This clonotype appeared a few times. This chain links TRBV2 with TRBJ2-3; D is possibly TRBD1 or TRBD2 (5 bases each). Germline V lookup: CDR1 SNHLY, CDR2 FYNNEI. CDR3 length: 13 amino acids. The CDR3 region is CGSKRGSTDTQYF. CDR3 coding DNA: TGTGGTAGCAAGAGGGGAAGCACAGATACGCAGTATTTT.

This clonotype appeared many times. The rearrangement joins TRBV2 to TRBJ2-7; 7 bases match TRBD2. Germline trimming cut 8 bases from V and 1 base from J; bases unmatched to any gene: 2. The CDR3 spans 12 residues. CDR1 is SNHLY and CDR2 is FYNNEI in the germline V gene. The CDR3 nucleotides read TGTGCCAGCGGGGGGGAATCCTACGAGCAGTACTTC. This codes for CASGGESYEQYF.

This clonotype was detected a few times. V is TRBV25-1 and J is TRBJ2-1; TRBD2 matches 8 bases. This CDR3 has 14 amino acids. The J segment lost 7 bases and the V segment lost 8 bases, leaving 10 bases of the junction unmatched. CDR1 MGHDK and CDR2 SYGVNS come from the germline V gene. The CDR3 DNA is TGTGCCAGCTCTCCGGCGGGAGGCTGGAATGAGCAGTTCTTC. Translated: CASSPAGGWNEQFF.

This clonotype occurred many times. The chain employs TRBV28 and TRBJ1-1, with D perhaps TRBD1 (6 bases). CDR1 is MDHEN, CDR2 SYDVKM, per germline. V was pared by 6 bases and J by 4 bases, with 15 bases between. The CDR3 is made up of 14 amino acids. The CDR3 coding sequence is TGTGCCAGCAGAAACAGGGAGAGTCGCACTGAAGCTTTCTTT. Its translation is CASRNRESRTEAFF.

The chain uses TRBV7-2 and TRBJ1-6; tentative D call: TRBD1 (5 bases). V shed 2 bases and J shed 8 bases, with 13 bases lying between them. This CDR3 has 15 amino acids. Germline CDR1 is SGHTA and CDR2 is FQGNSA. CDR3 nucleotide sequence: TGTGCCAGCAGCTTACAAGGGGCTTACCATTCACCCCTCCACTTT. Residues: CASSLQGAYHSPLHF.

In this sample, this clonotype turned up a few times. The chain combines TRBV4-1 with TRBJ1-4, with D maybe TRBD1 (6 bases). Trimming took off 3 bases at V and 1 base at J, with 9 bases between the two ends. This CDR3 has 15 residues. Per germline, CDR1 MGHRA and CDR2 YSYEKL. DNA of the CDR3: TGCGCCAGCAGCCAGGAGGGGGGAACTAATGAAAAACTGTTTTTT. Residues: CASSQEGGTNEKLFF.

At least ten counts were recorded for this clonotype. This rearrangement joins TRBV29-1 to TRBJ1-2; TRBD1 aligns across 8 bases. V was pared by 4 bases and J by 0 bases, with 4 bases of the junction left unmatched. Looked up from germline, CDR1 is SQVTM and CDR2 is ANQGSEA. This CDR3 is 14 amino acids long. CDR3 loop: CSVVGTGSNYGYTF. Here the CDR3 DNA reads TGCAGCGTTGTTGGGACAGGCTCTAACTATGGCTACACCTTC. Supplemented by reference TRBV29-1 and TRBJ1-2, the full variable domain reads SAVISQKPSRDICQRGTSLTIQCQVDSQVTMMFWYRQQPGQSLTLIATANQGSEATYESGFVIDKFPISRPNLTFSTLTVSNMSPEDSSIYLCSVVGTGSNYGYTFGSGTRLTVV.

This clonotype turned up a few times. The gene calls are TRBV4-1 and TRBJ1-5, with D perhaps TRBD1 (5 bases). Germline CDR1 reads MGHRA; CDR2 reads YSYEKL. The CDR3 runs to 18 residues. Trimming took off 0 bases at V and 7 bases at J, with 22 bases between the two ends. Here the CDR3 DNA reads TGCGCCAGCAGCCAAGATTCGGCGCGGCAGGGATTAGGACAGCCCCAGCATTTT. It is translated as CASSQDSARQGLGQPQHF.